This TCR beta chain derives from a study of blood T cell repertoires in COVID-19. The overall study: Samples of COVID-19 (acute and convalescent) were obtained from the United States, Italy and Spain. PBMCs, B-cell-depleted T cells, or T cells provided the cDNA or gDNA that made up the material.

In germline, CDR1 is LNHNV, CDR2 YYDKDF (reference sequence). The CDR3 consists of 14 residues. Germline trimming cut 7 bases from V and 4 bases from J; bases unmatched to any gene: 6. Original data processing: The assay estimated nucleated cells by amplifying reference gene primers. Generated by immunoSEQ multiplex PCR, the TCRdb table keeps only in-frame clones and is missing some. From that table come the V and J calls and clone size; the DNA was used to work out D and trimming. The data hold 150,000 to 200,000 clones, with around nine tenths observed a single time. This TCR was recovered from a man aged 55 to 70 with active or convalescent COVID-19. The chain recombines TRBV15 with TRBJ1-1; 10 bases agree with TRBD1. Input material: peripheral blood. CDR3 sequence reads: CATNDRGPGTEAFF. In nucleotides, the CDR3 is TGTGCCACCAACGACAGGGGGCCGGGCACTGAAGCTTTCTTT.